This TCR beta chain was documented in a study of shared clonotypes between healthy human individuals. In the source study's methods: Filtering differed because ImmunoSEQ produced junction-only sequences that carried no quality scores. The protocol was immunoSEQ multiplex PCR, while the TCRdb copy is restricted to in-frame clones and leaves out a portion. The V and J calls and clone size are taken from that table; D and trimming were inferred from the DNA. The sample has 2 million to 2.5 million clones; roughly 95% are singletons. The V segment lost 2 bases and the J segment 6 bases; nucleotides outside the gene matches: 5. This CDR3 is built from 15 residues. CDR1 is SGHRS, CDR2 YFSETQ, per germline. This clone was seen once. Additional DNA sequences in this sample encode the identical CDR3.

The sample consisted of naive CD4+ T cells sorted from blood. Subset denoted: CD45RA+ positively selected. V usage is TRBV5-1 and J usage is TRBJ2-3; 11 bases match TRBD2. This TCR derives from a man younger than 35 in good health. CDR3 loop: CASSFSGRAEDTQYF. In nucleotides, the CDR3 is TGCGCCAGCAGCTTTAGCGGGAGGGCCGAGGATACGCAGTATTTT.